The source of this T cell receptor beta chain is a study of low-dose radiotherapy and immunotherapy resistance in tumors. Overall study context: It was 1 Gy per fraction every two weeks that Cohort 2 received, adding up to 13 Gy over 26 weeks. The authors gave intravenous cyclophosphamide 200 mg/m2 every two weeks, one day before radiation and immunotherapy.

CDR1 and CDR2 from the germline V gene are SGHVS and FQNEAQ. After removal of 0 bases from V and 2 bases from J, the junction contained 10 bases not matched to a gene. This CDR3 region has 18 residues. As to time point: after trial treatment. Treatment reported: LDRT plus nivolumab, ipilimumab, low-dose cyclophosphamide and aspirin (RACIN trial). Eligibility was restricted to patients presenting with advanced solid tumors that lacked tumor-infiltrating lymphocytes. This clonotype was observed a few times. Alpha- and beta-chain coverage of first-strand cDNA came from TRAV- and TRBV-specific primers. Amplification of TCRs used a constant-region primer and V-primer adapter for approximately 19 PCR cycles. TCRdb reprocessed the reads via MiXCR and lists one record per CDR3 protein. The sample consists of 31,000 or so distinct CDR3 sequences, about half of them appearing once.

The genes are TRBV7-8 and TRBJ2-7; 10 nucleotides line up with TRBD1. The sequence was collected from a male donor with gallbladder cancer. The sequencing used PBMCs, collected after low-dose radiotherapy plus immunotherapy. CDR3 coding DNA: TGTGCCAGCAGCTTAGCCGTTCTTACCGGGACAGGGGCCTACGAGCAGTACTTC. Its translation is CASSLAVLTGTGAYEQYF. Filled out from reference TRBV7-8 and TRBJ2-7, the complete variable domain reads GAGVSQSPRYKVAKRGQDVALRCDPISGHVSLFWYQQALGQGPEFLTYFQNEAQLDKSGLPSDRFFAERPEGSVSTLKIQRTQQEDSAVYLCASSLAVLTGTGAYEQYFGPGTRLTVT.